Below, 17 T cell receptor beta chains from the same sample are listed, as sequenced in a study of preoperative IRX-2 immunotherapy in early breast cancer. Treatment in this sample: preoperative locoregional IRX-2 cytokine immunotherapy. Profiled with immunoSEQ multiplex PCR; TCRdb holds only in-frame clones, not every one. Found here are 20,000 to 30,000 clones, over 75% of them singletons; the top ten hold 1% to 1.5%. Material: lymph node tissue, obtained after IRX-2 immunotherapy. These receptors were collected from a human donor with breast cancer.

The V call is TRBV15, the J call TRBJ1-3; D gene unclear. From germline, CDR1 is LNHNV and CDR2 YYDKDF (reference sequence). Deletions cut 6 bases from V and 1 base from J, with 13 bases between. CDR3 size: 15 residues. This chain's CDR3 is CATSHGIRSGNTIYF. Written as DNA, the CDR3 is TGTGCCACCAGTCACGGTATTAGGTCTGGAAACACCATATATTTT.

This rearrangement joins TRBV19 to TRBJ1-4; no firm D call. CDR3 size: 15 residues. Trimming removed 7 bases at V and 3 bases at J, with 15 bases between. Germline-derived CDR1 and CDR2 are LNHDA and SQIVND (reference sequence). The CDR3 DNA follows: TGTGCCAGTACCTTCCGGCGTGCGGCTAATGAAAAACTGTTTTTT. Amino acid sequence: CASTFRRAANEKLFF.

The chain recombines TRBV12-5 with TRBJ2-2, with D unclear. CDR3 length: 12 amino acids. Trimming took off 0 bases at V and 6 bases at J, with 2 bases between the two ends. Germline loops: CDR1 LGHNT, CDR2 FRNRAP. CDR3 coding DNA: TGTGCTAGTGGTTTGGTCCCCGGGGAGCTGTTTTTT. Its protein is CASGLVPGELFF.

The rearrangement uses TRBV6-7 and TRBJ1-2; the D gene is possibly TRBD1 (6 bases). TRBV6-7 has ORF status, its function being uncertain. V was clipped by 5 bases and J by 4 bases, with 23 bases between them. The CDR3 length is 17 residues. The CDR3 is CASSARQVDGSSYGYTF. The DNA for the CDR3 is TGTGCCAGCAGTGCCCGACAGGTGGACGGTAGTAGCTATGGCTACACCTTC.

This rearrangement joins TRBV11-3 to TRBJ1-5; TRBD1 is a possible D gene (5 bases). Germline loops: CDR1 SGHNT, CDR2 YENEEA. V was clipped by 0 bases and J by 1 base, with 7 bases between them. This CDR3 has 15 amino acids. The CDR3 coding sequence is TGTGCCAGCAGCTTAGATGGACAAAGCAATCAGCCCCAGCATTTT. This encodes CASSLDGQSNQPQHF.

This clone showed up just once. This CDR3 is CASSEMAGGNEKLFF. Here the CDR3 DNA reads TGTGCCAGTAGTGAGATGGCAGGCGGGAATGAAAAACTGTTTTTT. The rearrangement joins TRBV19 to TRBJ1-4; D gene unclear. The germline V gene has CDR1 LNHDA and CDR2 SQIVND (reference sequence). The germline V and J ends were trimmed by 5 bases and 5 bases, with 15 bases remaining between them. This CDR3 has 15 amino acids. Full variable domain (rest looked up from reference TRBV19 and TRBJ1-4): DGGITQSPKYLFRKEGQNVTLSCEQNLNHDAMYWYRQDPGQGLRLIYYSQIVNDFQKGDIAEGYSVSREKKESFPLTVTSAQKNPTAFYLCASSEMAGGNEKLFFGSGTQLSVL.

This clone was seen just once. This chain joins TRBV7-6 and TRBJ1-4; 12 nucleotides align to TRBD1. Germline V gives CDR1 SGHVS, CDR2 FNYEAQ. The CDR3 is 18 amino acids. The ends lost 2 bases at V and 8 bases at J; junction bases unmatched: 12. The CDR3 DNA sequence: TGTGCCAGCAGCTTACGAACCCGGGACAGGGGGCGCAGAGAAAAACTGTTTTTT. Its translation: CASSLRTRDRGRREKLFF.

This clone was counted a single time. CDR3 nucleotide sequence: TGCGCCAGCAGCTTGGGATCTCGGGGTGGAAACATTCAGTACTTC. It translates to CASSLGSRGGNIQYF. The chain carries TRBV5-1 and TRBJ2-4; perhaps TRBD2 as D (5 bases). Deletions cut 0 bases from V and 6 bases from J, with 13 bases between. Germline CDR1 and CDR2: SGHRS and YFSETQ. There are 15 residues in the CDR3.

V is TRBV7-8 and J is TRBJ1-4; a possible D gene is TRBD1 (5 bases). From germline, CDR1 is SGHVS and CDR2 FQNEAQ. V lost 5 bases, J lost 5 bases, and 12 bases lay in between. This CDR3 region has 14 residues. CDR3 loop: CASSPWDGNEKLFF. The CDR3 DNA reads as TGTGCCAGCAGCCCCTGGGACGGGAATGAAAAACTGTTTTTT.

The rearrangement uses TRBV6-8 and TRBJ2-1; D gene uncertain. Germline V gives CDR1 MNHGY, CDR2 SAAAGT. V lost 7 bases and J lost 0, with 16 bases in between. CDR3 length equals 16 residues. In DNA, the CDR3 is TGTGCCAGCACCGAAAGCTGGGGTTACTCCTACAATGAGCAGTTCTTC. Translated: CASTESWGYSYNEQFF.

The chain recombines TRBV2 with TRBJ1-3; no reliable D call. V lost 6 bases and J lost 3, with 15 bases in between. The CDR3 contains 15 residues. Per the germline V gene, CDR1 is SNHLY and CDR2 is FYNNEI. CDR3 residues: CASSVTSGGGNTIYF. The CDR3 DNA follows: TGTGCCAGCAGCGTAACCTCGGGAGGTGGAAACACCATATATTTT.

J is TRBJ2-5 and V is TRBV6-8; no clear D gene. The germline CDR1 and CDR2 sequences are MNHGY and SAAAGT. The CDR3 is 15 residues long. V shed 0 bases and J shed 1 base, with 9 bases lying between them. The CDR3 DNA follows: TGTGCCAGCAGTTACTCGACACTTGCCCAAGAGACCCAGTACTTC. Its protein product is CASSYSTLAQETQYF.

In its sample, this clone was seen once. The V call is TRBV1, the J call TRBJ2-6; no check of the table's D call, TRBD1, against the DNA was made. TRBV1 is an annotated pseudogene. This CDR3 comprises 16 residues. CDR3 bases: TGCGCCAGCAGTCGACAGGTATCGCCTGGGGCCAACGTCCTGACTTTC. It codes for CASSRQVSPGANVLTF.

The chain links TRBV11-3 to TRBJ2-1; a possible D gene is TRBD1 (5 bases). There are 15 residues in the CDR3. Germline V lookup: CDR1 SGHNT, CDR2 YENEEA. Trimming removed 3 bases at V and 0 bases at J, with 9 bases between. CDR3 in DNA: TGTGCCAGCAGCTTGGGGCGAAACTCCTACAATGAGCAGTTCTTC. It is translated as CASSLGRNSYNEQFF.

This chain links TRBV10-2 with TRBJ2-6, with D hard to call. CDR3 length: 14 amino acids. Trimming left V 7 bases short and J 4 bases short, with 11 bases between. Germline CDR1 and CDR2: WSHSY and SAAADI. CDR3 DNA sequence: TGCGCCAGCATGGGTTCCGGGGGGGCCAACGTCCTGACTTTC. Its protein is CASMGSGGANVLTF.

The V call is TRBV11-3, the J call TRBJ2-5; TRBD2 matches at 12 bases. Trimming took 5 bases from V and 5 from J; bases not matched to a gene: 3. Germline values: CDR1 SGHNT, CDR2 YENEEA. CDR3 length: 14 residues. The CDR3 coding sequence is TGTGCCAGCAGCCGGACTAGCGGGGTCGAGACCCAGTACTTC. Translation gives CASSRTSGVETQYF.

A few counts support this clone. The rearrangement links TRBV29-1 to TRBJ1-1, with a tentative D call TRBD1 (6 bases). This CDR3 is 13 amino acids long. Germline V gene lookup returns CDR1 SQVTM and CDR2 ANQGSEA. Between the trimmed V and J ends, which lost 4 bases and 0 bases, there was a span of 9 bases. CDR3 DNA sequence: TGCAGCGTTGTCAGGGGTGTGAACACTGAAGCTTTCTTT. This codes for CSVVRGVNTEAFF.